This T cell receptor (beta chain) derives from a study of shared clonotypes between healthy human individuals. This was a deep-level run. Genomic DNA per cell subset filled all wells of several immunoSEQ plates. Here immunoSEQ multiplex PCR was the method, and the copy in TCRdb shows in-frame clones only, minus some. Among 2 million to 3 million clones, 80% to 95% were seen once, and the ten largest hold about 0.38%. This clone has only a few counts. The CDR3 covers 14 residues. The germline gives CDR1 SNHLY, CDR2 FYNNEI. V was clipped by 0 bases and J by 7 bases, with 12 bases between them. Input material: naive CD4+ T cells from PBMCs. Stated subset: CD45RA+ positively selected. The receptor's source is a young man in good health. Some clones in this sample may be carry-over from other donors' samples. The V gene is TRBV2, the J gene TRBJ1-1; perhaps TRBD1 as D (6 bases). This CDR3 is CASSEAKGDGEAFF. The CDR3 region has the DNA TGTGCCAGCAGTGAAGCGAAGGGGGACGGTGAAGCTTTCTTT.